The entry that follows covers one T cell receptor (beta chain) sequence. Antigen unknown. The method was immunoSEQ multiplex PCR; TCRdb's version includes in-frame clones alone and lacks a portion of them. The sample gives tens of thousands of clones, around 75% of which show up once; roughly 15% is in the top ten. CDR1 MGHRA and CDR2 YSYEKL come from the germline V gene. The J segment lost 4 bases and the V segment lost 2 bases, leaving 11 bases of the junction unmatched. This CDR3 is 17 amino acids long. Every single patient, without exception, relapsed after autologous stem cell transplantation, and brentuximab vedotin exposure varied. This sample is drawn from a study of PD-1 blockade in classical Hodgkin lymphoma. Findings of the study overall: Relative to healthy donors, newly diagnosed patients reportedly had lower baseline TCR diversity, which was reported as lower still in relapsed/refractory patients. Similar baseline diversity was found in complete responders and newly diagnosed patients.

The receptor comes from a human donor with classical Hodgkin lymphoma. This sequence joins TRBV4-1 and TRBJ1-1, with TRBD1 identical over 9 bases. The source was peripheral blood mononuclear cells (PBMCs), collected before the second cycle of nivolumab. The CDR3, as DNA: TGCGCCAGCAGCCAAATCCCGGGACAGGGATTGGTCACTGAAGCTTTCTTT. Translation gives CASSQIPGQGLVTEAFF.